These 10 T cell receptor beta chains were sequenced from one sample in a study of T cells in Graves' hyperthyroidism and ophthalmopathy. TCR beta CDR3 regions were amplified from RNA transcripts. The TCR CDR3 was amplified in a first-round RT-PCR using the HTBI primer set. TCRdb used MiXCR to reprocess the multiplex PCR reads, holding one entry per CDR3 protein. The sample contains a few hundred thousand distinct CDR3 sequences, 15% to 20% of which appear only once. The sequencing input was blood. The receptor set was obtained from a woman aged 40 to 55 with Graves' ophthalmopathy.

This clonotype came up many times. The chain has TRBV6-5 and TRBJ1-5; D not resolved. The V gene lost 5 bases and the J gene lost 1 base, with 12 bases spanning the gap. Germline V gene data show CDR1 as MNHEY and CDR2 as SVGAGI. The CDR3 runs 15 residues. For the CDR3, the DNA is TGTGCCAGCAGTCGTGGCCCAAGGAGCAATCAGCCCCAGCATTTT. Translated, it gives CASSRGPRSNQPQHF.

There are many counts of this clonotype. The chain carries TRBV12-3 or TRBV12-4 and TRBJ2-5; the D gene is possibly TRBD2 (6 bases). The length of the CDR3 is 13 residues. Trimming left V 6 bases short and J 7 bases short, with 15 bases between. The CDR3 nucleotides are TGTGCCAGCAGCGGGGGACTGGGGGGGACCCAGTACTTC. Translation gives CASSGGLGGTQYF.

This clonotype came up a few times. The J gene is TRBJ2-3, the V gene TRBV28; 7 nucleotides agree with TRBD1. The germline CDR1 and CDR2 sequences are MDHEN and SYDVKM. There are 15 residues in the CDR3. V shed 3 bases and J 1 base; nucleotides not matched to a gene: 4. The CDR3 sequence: CASSLPGQGTDTQYF. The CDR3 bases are TGTGCCAGCAGTTTGCCAGGACAGGGCACAGATACGCAGTATTTT.

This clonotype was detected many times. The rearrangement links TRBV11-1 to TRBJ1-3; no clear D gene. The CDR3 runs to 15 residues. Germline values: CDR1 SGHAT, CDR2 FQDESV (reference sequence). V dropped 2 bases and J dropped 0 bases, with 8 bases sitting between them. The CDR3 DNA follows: TGTGCCAGCAGCTTACGCAGCAGCTCTGGAAACACCATATATTTT. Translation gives CASSLRSSSGNTIYF.

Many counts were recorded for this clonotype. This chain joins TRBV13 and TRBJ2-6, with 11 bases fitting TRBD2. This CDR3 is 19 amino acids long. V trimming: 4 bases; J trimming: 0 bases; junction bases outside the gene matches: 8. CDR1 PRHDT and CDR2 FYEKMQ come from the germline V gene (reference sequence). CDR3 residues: CASSSLRTSGYSGANVLTF. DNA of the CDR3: TGTGCCAGCAGCTCACTCCGGACTAGCGGGTACTCTGGGGCCAACGTCCTGACTTTC. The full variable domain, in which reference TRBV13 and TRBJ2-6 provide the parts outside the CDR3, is AAGVIQSPRHLIKEKRETATLKCYPIPRHDTVYWYQQGPGQDPQFLISFYEKMQSDKGSIPDRFSAQQFSDYHSELNMSSLELGDSALYFCASSSLRTSGYSGANVLTFGAGSRLTVL.

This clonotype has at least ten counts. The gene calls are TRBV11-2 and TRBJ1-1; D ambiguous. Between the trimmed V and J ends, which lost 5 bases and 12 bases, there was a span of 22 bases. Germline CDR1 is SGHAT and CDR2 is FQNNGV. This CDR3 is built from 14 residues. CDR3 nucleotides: TGTGCCAGCAGCCTCCCCGGATGGCCGACCATACCTTTCTTT. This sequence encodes CASSLPGWPTIPFF.

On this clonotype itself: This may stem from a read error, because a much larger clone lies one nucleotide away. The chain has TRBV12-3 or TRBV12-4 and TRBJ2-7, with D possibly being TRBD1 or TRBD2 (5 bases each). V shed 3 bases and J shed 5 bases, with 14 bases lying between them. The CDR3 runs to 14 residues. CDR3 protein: CASSFLWGSHEQYF. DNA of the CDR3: TGTGCCAGCAGTTTTCTCTGGGGGTCCCACGAGCAGTACTTC.

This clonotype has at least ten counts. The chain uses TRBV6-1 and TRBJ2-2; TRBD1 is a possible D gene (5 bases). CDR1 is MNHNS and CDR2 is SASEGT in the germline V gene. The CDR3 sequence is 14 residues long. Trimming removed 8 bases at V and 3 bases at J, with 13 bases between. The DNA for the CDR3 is TGTGCCAGCGCTTTGACAGTTTACACCGGGGAGCTGTTTTTT. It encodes CASALTVYTGELFF.

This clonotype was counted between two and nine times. The CDR3 nucleotides are TGTGCCAGCAGTTTTTCGGCAGATCAAAATCAGCCCCAGCATTTT. This translates into CASSFSADQNQPQHF. V gene TRBV12-3 or TRBV12-4 combines with J gene TRBJ1-5, with unresolved D. The CDR3 runs 15 residues. V was shortened by 3 bases and J by 4 bases, with 13 bases between the two germline ends.

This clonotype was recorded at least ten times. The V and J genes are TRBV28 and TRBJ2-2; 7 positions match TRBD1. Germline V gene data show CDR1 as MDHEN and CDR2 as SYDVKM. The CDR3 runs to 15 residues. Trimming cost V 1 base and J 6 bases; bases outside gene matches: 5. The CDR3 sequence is CASSLLQGPAGELFF. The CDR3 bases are TGTGCCAGCAGTTTATTACAGGGGCCCGCCGGGGAGCTGTTTTTT.